These 3 T cell receptor beta chains were all obtained from the same sample, sequenced in a study of blood T cells in healthy people across ages (dated by TCRdb to about 2015). Library prep was done by 5' RACE. Sequencing was performed on an Illumina HiSeq 2500. A second PCR of about 6 to 12 cycles was performed with a sample-barcoded 5' primer and a J-beta primer mix. The raw public reads went through TCRdb reprocessing: fastp at Q25, MiXCR clone calling, in-frame beta chains kept. Rows merge per CDR3 protein into single entries with the most common DNA and genes. The sample table shows around 580,000 distinct CDR3 sequences, and around 48% are seen once. The ten top clones hold just under 25% of the sample. The sample was blood. Receptor source: an elderly man in good health.

The V gene is TRBV27, the J gene TRBJ2-7, with D perhaps being TRBD1 or TRBD2 (5 bases each). Germline assignment: CDR1 MNHEY and CDR2 SMNVEV (reference sequence). V lost 5 bases, J lost 0 bases, and 14 bases lay in between. The CDR3 runs to 15 residues. As DNA, the CDR3 is TGTGCCAGCAGTCTGCAACTCGGGGCCTCCTACGAGCAGTACTTC. It translates to CASSLQLGASYEQYF.

V usage is TRBV9 and J usage is TRBJ2-3; D could derive from TRBD1 or TRBD2 (6 bases each). CDR1 is SGDLS, CDR2 YYNGEE, per germline. V shed 0 bases and J shed 0 bases, with 8 bases lying between them. This CDR3 has 15 residues. CDR3 nucleotide sequence: TGTGCCAGCAGCGTAGTAGGGGGGAGCACAGATACGCAGTATTTT. Translation: CASSVVGGSTDTQYF.

The chain links TRBV9 to TRBJ2-1; D remains unclear. Trimming removed 0 bases from V and 9 bases from J, with 7 bases in between. This CDR3 has 12 amino acids. Germline assignment: CDR1 SGDLS and CDR2 YYNGEE. The CDR3 is CASSVEGPEQFF. CDR3 DNA: TGTGCCAGCAGCGTAGAAGGGCCTGAGCAGTTCTTC.